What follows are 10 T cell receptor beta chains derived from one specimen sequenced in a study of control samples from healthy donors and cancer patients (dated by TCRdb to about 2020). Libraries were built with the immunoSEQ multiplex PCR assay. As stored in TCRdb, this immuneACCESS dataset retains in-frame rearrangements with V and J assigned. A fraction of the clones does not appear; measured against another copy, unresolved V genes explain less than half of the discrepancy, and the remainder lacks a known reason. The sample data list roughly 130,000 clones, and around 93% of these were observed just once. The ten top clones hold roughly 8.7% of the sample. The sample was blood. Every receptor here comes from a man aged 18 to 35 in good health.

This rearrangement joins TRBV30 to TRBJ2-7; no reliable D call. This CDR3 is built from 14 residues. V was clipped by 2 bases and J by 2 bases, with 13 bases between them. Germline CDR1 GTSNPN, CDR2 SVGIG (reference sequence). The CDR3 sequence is CAWSPFPDAYEQYF. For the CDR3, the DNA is TGTGCCTGGAGTCCTTTTCCGGACGCCTACGAGCAGTACTTC.

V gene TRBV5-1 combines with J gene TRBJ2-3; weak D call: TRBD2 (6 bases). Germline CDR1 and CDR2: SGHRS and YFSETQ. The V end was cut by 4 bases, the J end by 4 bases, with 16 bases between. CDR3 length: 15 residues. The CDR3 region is CASSPTGVTADTQYF. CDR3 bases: TGCGCCAGCAGCCCAACGGGGGTCACCGCAGATACGCAGTATTTT.

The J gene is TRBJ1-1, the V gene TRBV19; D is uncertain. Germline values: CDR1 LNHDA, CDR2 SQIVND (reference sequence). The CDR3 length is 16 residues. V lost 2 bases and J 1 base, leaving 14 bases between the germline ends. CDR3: CASSILRVSPNTEAFF. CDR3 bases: TGTGCCAGTAGTATATTGCGGGTTTCACCGAACACTGAAGCTTTCTTT.

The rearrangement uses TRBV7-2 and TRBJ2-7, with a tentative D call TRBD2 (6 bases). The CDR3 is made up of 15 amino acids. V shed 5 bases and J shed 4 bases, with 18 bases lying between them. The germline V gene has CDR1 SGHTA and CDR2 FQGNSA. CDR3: CASSRGTGAGYEQYF. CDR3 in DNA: TGTGCCAGCAGCCGCGGGACCGGTGCTGGGTACGAGCAGTACTTC.

The DNA of the CDR3 is TGTGCCAGCAGCTCGACCGCGGGCGGGGGGCCCTACGAGCAGTACTTC. Translation gives CASSSTAGGGPYEQYF. V and J are TRBV11-2 and TRBJ2-7, with 8 bases identical to TRBD2. The CDR3 loop spans 16 amino acids. The germline V gene encodes CDR1 SGHAT and CDR2 FQNNGV. V lost 4 bases and J lost 2; bases outside the gene matches: 10.

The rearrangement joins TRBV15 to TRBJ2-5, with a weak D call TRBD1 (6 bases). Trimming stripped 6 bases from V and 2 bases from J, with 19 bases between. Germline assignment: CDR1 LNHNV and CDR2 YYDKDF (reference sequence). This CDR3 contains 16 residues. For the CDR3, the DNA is TGTGCCACCAGGCCGGGTTCAGGGGATGGGCAAGAGACCCAGTACTTC. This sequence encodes CATRPGSGDGQETQYF.

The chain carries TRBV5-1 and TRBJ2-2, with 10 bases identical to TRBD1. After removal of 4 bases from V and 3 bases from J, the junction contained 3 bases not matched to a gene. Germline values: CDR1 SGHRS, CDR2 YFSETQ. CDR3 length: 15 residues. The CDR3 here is CASSGDRGDTGELFF. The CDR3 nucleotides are TGCGCCAGCAGCGGGGACAGGGGAGACACCGGGGAGCTGTTTTTT.

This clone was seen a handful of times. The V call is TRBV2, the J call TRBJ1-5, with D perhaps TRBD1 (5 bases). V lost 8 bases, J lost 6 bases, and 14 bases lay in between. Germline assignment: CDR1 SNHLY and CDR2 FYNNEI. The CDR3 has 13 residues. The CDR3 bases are TGTGCCAGCCTGGGGCAGGGCGGTCAGCCCCAGCATTTT. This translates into CASLGQGGQPQHF.

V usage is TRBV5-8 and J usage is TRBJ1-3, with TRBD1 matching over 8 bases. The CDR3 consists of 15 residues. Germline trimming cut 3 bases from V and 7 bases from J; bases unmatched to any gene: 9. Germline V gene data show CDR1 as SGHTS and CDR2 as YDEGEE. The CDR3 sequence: CASSWAGTGGNTIYF. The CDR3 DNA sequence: TGTGCCAGCAGCTGGGCGGGGACAGGTGGGAACACCATATATTTT.

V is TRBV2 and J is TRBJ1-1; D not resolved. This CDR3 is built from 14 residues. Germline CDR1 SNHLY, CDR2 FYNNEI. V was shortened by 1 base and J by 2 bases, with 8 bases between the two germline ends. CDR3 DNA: TGTGCCAGCAGTGAAGGATGGGCAAACACTGAAGCTTTCTTT. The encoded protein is CASSEGWANTEAFF.